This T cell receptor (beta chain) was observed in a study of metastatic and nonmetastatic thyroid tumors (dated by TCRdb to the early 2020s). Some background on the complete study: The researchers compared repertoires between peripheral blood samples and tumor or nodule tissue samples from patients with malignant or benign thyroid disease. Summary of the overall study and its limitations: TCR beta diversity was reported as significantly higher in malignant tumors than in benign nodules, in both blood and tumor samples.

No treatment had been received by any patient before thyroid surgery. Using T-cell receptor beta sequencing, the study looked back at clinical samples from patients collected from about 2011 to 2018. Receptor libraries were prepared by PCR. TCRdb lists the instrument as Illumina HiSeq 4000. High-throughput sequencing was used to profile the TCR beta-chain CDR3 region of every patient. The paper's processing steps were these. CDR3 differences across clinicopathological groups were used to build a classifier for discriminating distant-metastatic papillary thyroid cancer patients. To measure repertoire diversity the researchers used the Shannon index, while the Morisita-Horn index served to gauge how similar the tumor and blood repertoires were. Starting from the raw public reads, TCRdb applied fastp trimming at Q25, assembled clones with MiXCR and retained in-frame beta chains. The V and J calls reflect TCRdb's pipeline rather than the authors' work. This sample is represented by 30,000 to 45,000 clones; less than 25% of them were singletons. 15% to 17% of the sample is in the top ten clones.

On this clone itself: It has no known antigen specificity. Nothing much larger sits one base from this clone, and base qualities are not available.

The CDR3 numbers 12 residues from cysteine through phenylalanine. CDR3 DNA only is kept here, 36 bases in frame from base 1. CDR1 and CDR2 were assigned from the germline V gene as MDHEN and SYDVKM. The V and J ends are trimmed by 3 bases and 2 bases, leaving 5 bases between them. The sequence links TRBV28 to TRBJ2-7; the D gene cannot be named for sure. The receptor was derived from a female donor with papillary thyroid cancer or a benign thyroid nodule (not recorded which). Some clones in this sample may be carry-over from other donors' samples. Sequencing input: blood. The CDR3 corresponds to CASSFGAYEQYF. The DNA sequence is TGTGCCAGCAGTTTTGGGGCCTACGAGCAGTACTTC.